These 31 T cell receptor beta chains share one sample of origin, sequenced in a study of beta chain features in type 1 diabetes. As every portion of the isolated RNA was reverse transcribed, the sequencing read expressed TCRB transcripts. Sequencing used immunoSEQ multiplex PCR; TCRdb keeps in-frame clones, though not all of them. The repertoire holds hundreds of thousands of clones, with 8% to 13% as singletons. Source material: naive CD4+ T cells from blood. The source is a woman in her 30s in good health.

This clone was detected a few times. The chain carries TRBV28 and TRBJ2-1, with D possibly TRBD2 on 5 matching bases. The V end was cut by 3 bases, the J end by 12 bases, with 12 bases between. Germline V gene sequence: CDR1 MDHEN, CDR2 SYDVKM. The CDR3 totals 12 residues. In nucleotides, the CDR3 is TGTGCCAGCAGTTTCCAAGGGAGCGGGCAGTTCTTC. Residues: CASSFQGSGQFF.

The rearrangement uses TRBV7-2 and TRBJ1-2, with TRBD1 matching over 7 bases. CDR1 SGHTA and CDR2 FQGNSA come from the germline V gene. This CDR3 is 14 amino acids long. Germline trimming cut 5 bases from V and 7 bases from J; bases unmatched to any gene: 10. CDR3 residues: CASSPDRDSGGYTF. The CDR3 nucleotides read TGTGCCAGCAGCCCAGACAGGGACTCAGGTGGCTACACCTTC. The variable domain in full, completed from reference TRBV7-2 and TRBJ1-2, reads GAGVSQSPSNKVTEKGKDVELRCDPISGHTALYWYRQSLGQGLEFLIYFQGNSAPDKSGLPSDRFSAERTGGSVSTLTIQRTQQEDSAVYLCASSPDRDSGGYTFGSGTRLTVV.

In this sample, this clone turned up a few times. The genes are TRBV7-3 and TRBJ2-6; TRBD1 matches at 9 bases. The CDR3 is 15 amino acids. Trimming cost V 5 bases and J 3 bases; bases outside gene matches: 2. The germline V gene has CDR1 SGHTA and CDR2 FQGTGA. The CDR3 DNA reads TGTGCCAGCAGCCGGGGACAGGGTGGGGCCAACGTCCTGACTTTC. Its translation is CASSRGQGGANVLTF.

This clone was counted between two and nine times. The chain joins TRBV7-2 to TRBJ1-5; TRBD1 aligns across 7 bases. The CDR3 totals 15 residues. V lost 3 bases and J lost 1; bases outside the gene matches: 3. Germline V CDR1 and CDR2: SGHTA, FQGNSA. The chain's CDR3 is CASSFETGSNQPQHF. The DNA of the CDR3 is TGTGCCAGCAGCTTCGAGACAGGGAGCAATCAGCCCCAGCATTTT.

This clone was seen once. This chain joins TRBV18 and TRBJ2-7; D might be TRBD2 (5 bases). In germline, CDR1 is KGHSH, CDR2 LQKENI. V lost 0 bases and J 6 bases, leaving 15 bases between the germline ends. The CDR3 spans 15 residues. The CDR3 region is CASSPPRGLGSEQYF. The CDR3, as DNA: TGTGCCAGCTCACCACCTCGAGGGCTAGGCTCCGAGCAGTACTTC.

The CDR3 protein is CASSGLAGGPTGSPYF. The CDR3 region has the DNA TGTGCCAGCAGTGGACTAGCGGGAGGGCCTACAGGGTCTCCCTACTTC. The genes are TRBV2 and TRBJ2-7, with 14 bases identical to TRBD2. CDR3 length: 16 residues. V gave up 4 bases and J gave up 13 bases; unmatched junction bases: 15. Germline V lookup: CDR1 SNHLY, CDR2 FYNNEI.

This clone has only a few counts. The rearrangement links TRBV7-2 to TRBJ2-7; D may be TRBD1 (7 bases). The CDR3 has 16 residues. With 2 bases removed from V and 4 bases from J, the gap between germline ends came to 18 bases. CDR1 and CDR2 from the germline V gene are SGHTA and FQGNSA. CDR3: CASSLRVGGGPYEQYF. Here the CDR3 DNA reads TGTGCCAGCAGCTTAAGGGTAGGAGGGGGCCCTTACGAGCAGTACTTC.

This clone was seen more than once but under ten times. The rearrangement links TRBV28 to TRBJ2-7; no firm D call. With 2 bases removed from V and 2 bases from J, the gap between germline ends came to 10 bases. The CDR3 totals 14 residues. CDR1 and CDR2 from the germline V gene are MDHEN and SYDVKM. CDR3 DNA: TGTGCCAGCAGTTTAGCCAGGAAAACCTACGAGCAGTACTTC. It specifies CASSLARKTYEQYF.

This clone was found a few times. CDR3 protein: CASIRDRGGTEAFF. The CDR3 region has the DNA TGTGCCAGCATTCGGGACAGGGGGGGGACTGAAGCTTTCTTT. The V gene is TRBV2, the J gene TRBJ1-1; 11 positions match TRBD1. Germline V lookup: CDR1 SNHLY, CDR2 FYNNEI. There are 14 residues in the CDR3. The J segment lost 5 bases and the V segment lost 7 bases, leaving 6 bases of the junction unmatched.

This clone turned up a few times. The V and J genes are TRBV7-9 and TRBJ2-7; D possibly corresponds to TRBD1 (6 bases). The germline gives CDR1 SEHNR, CDR2 FQNEAQ (reference sequence). The CDR3 extends over 15 amino acids. Trimming pared 0 bases from V and 3 bases from J, leaving 12 bases between. The chain's CDR3 is CASSLAGGEVYEQYF. In DNA, the CDR3 is TGTGCCAGCAGCTTAGCAGGGGGAGAGGTCTACGAGCAGTACTTC. Based on the CDR3 plus reference TRBV7-9 and TRBJ2-7, the full variable domain is DTGVSQNPRHKITKRGQNVTFRCDPISEHNRLYWYRQTLGQGPEFLTYFQNEAQLEKSRLLSDRFSAERPKGSFSTLEIQRTEQGDSAMYLCASSLAGGEVYEQYFGPGTRLTVT.

This clone was counted only a few times. This rearrangement joins TRBV5-8 to TRBJ2-7; the D gene is possibly TRBD2 (5 bases). CDR3 length equals 13 residues. Germline CDR1 SGHTS, CDR2 YDEGEE. The germline V and J ends were trimmed by 4 bases and 1 base, with 9 bases remaining between them. This chain's CDR3 is CASSVGLSYEQYF. As DNA, the CDR3 is TGTGCCAGCAGCGTAGGACTGTCCTACGAGCAGTACTTC.

A few counts support this clone. The chain links TRBV27 to TRBJ2-7; D might be TRBD1 (5 bases). CDR1 is MNHEY and CDR2 is SMNVEV in the germline V gene (reference sequence). V was cut by 10 bases and J by 2 bases, with 15 bases left in between. The CDR3 length is 13 residues. The chain's CDR3 is CATSSGRAYEQYF. DNA of the CDR3: TGTGCCACCTCTTCTGGCAGGGCCTACGAGCAGTACTTC.

The J gene is TRBJ2-7, the V gene TRBV5-4; the D gene is possibly TRBD2 (6 bases). The V end lost 4 bases, the J end lost 2 bases, and 13 bases lay between the germline ends. CDR3 length: 14 residues. Germline-derived CDR1 and CDR2 are SGHNT and YYREEE (reference sequence). The CDR3 DNA follows: TGTGCCAGCAGCACCTCGGGGGACCCCTACGAGCAGTACTTC. It is translated as CASSTSGDPYEQYF.

This clone was observed a few times. This chain links TRBV6-1 with TRBJ2-1; tentative D call: TRBD2 (6 bases). This CDR3 has 15 amino acids. V dropped 0 bases and J dropped 3 bases, with 9 bases sitting between them. Germline CDR1 and CDR2: MNHNS and SASEGT. In DNA, the CDR3 is TGTGCCAGCAGTGAAGCTCTCGGGGGCTACAATGAGCAGTTCTTC. Translated: CASSEALGGYNEQFF.

This clone was seen a few times. The chain links TRBV5-4 to TRBJ2-7; 13 positions agree with TRBD2. J gave up 10 bases and V 0 bases, and 7 bases lay outside the gene matches. The CDR3 runs 15 residues. CDR1 is SGHNT and CDR2 is YYREEE in the germline V gene (reference sequence). For the CDR3, the DNA is TGTGCCAGCAGCTTGGGACTAGCGGGAGGCAGGGAACAGTACTTC. This encodes CASSLGLAGGREQYF.

The chain employs TRBV4-3 and TRBJ2-1; D possibly corresponds to TRBD2 (6 bases). In germline, CDR1 is LGHNA, CDR2 YSLEER. This CDR3 region has 16 residues. V lost 1 base, J lost 2 bases, and 12 bases lay in between. The CDR3 here is CASSQVRREPYNEQFF. CDR3 nucleotide sequence: TGCGCCAGCAGCCAAGTGAGGCGGGAACCCTACAATGAGCAGTTCTTC.

The gene calls are TRBV7-3 and TRBJ2-5; 12 bases are shared with TRBD2. The CDR3 sequence is 15 residues long. In germline, CDR1 is SGHTA, CDR2 FQGTGA. V lost 5 bases and J lost 2; bases outside the gene matches: 3. The CDR3 loop is CASSTGLAGQETQYF. The CDR3 DNA is TGTGCCAGCAGCACTGGACTAGCGGGGCAAGAGACCCAGTACTTC.

The chain links TRBV28 to TRBJ2-7; D is unresolved. The CDR3 sequence is 11 residues long. V dropped 1 base and J dropped 6 bases, with 4 bases sitting between them. Per the germline V gene, CDR1 is MDHEN and CDR2 is SYDVKM. CDR3 sequence reads: CASSLYGEQYF. The CDR3, as DNA: TGTGCCAGCAGTTTATACGGCGAGCAGTACTTC. Using reference TRBV28 and TRBJ2-7 for the parts outside the CDR3, the full variable domain is DVKVTQSSRYLVKRTGEKVFLECVQDMDHENMFWYRQDPGLGLRLIYFSYDVKMKEKGDIPEGYSVSREKKERFSLILESASTNQTSMYLCASSLYGEQYFGPGTRLTVT.

The chain is built from TRBV18 and TRBJ1-3; perhaps TRBD1 as D (5 bases). In germline, CDR1 is KGHSH, CDR2 LQKENI. V gave up 4 bases and J gave up 0 bases, with 16 bases separating them. The CDR3 consists of 17 residues. The CDR3 DNA sequence: TGTGCCAGCTCACTGCGGGGGACGGTGGGCTCTGGAAACACCATATATTTT. It translates to CASSLRGTVGSGNTIYF.

This clone was seen more than once but under ten times. V and J are TRBV29-1 and TRBJ2-1, with a tentative D call TRBD2 (5 bases). V was trimmed by 6 bases and J by 7 bases, leaving 16 bases between them. Per the germline V gene, CDR1 is SQVTM and CDR2 is ANQGSEA. This CDR3 region has 13 residues. The CDR3 loop is CSVGTSAGNEQFF. The DNA of the CDR3 is TGCAGCGTCGGAACCTCCGCGGGTAATGAGCAGTTCTTC.

The chain has TRBV20-1 and TRBJ2-3; 7 bases agree with TRBD1. This CDR3 is built from 11 residues. CDR1 and CDR2 (germline): DFQATT, SNEGSKA (reference sequence). Unmatched junction bases numbered 6, after V lost 6 bases and J lost 9 bases. CDR3 DNA sequence: TGCAGTGCCCCCGGGACAGCCACGCAGTATTTT. Amino acids: CSAPGTATQYF.

The chain combines TRBV28 with TRBJ1-1; no definite D call. V gave up 5 bases and J gave up 1 base, with 14 bases separating them. The CDR3 consists of 15 residues. Germline CDR1 is MDHEN and CDR2 is SYDVKM. The CDR3 DNA reads as TGTGCCAGCAGTCCCCGAGGGCAGTGGAACACTGAAGCTTTCTTT. Translating gives CASSPRGQWNTEAFF.

This chain connects TRBV25-1 to TRBJ2-2, with D tentatively TRBD1 (5 bases). CDR1 MGHDK and CDR2 SYGVNS come from the germline V gene. CDR3 length: 16 amino acids. Trimming removed 3 bases at V and 2 bases at J, with 13 bases between. As DNA, the CDR3 is TGTGCCAGCAGTGATAGGGTTGACAGTAACACCGGGGAGCTGTTTTTT. This encodes CASSDRVDSNTGELFF. The full variable domain, completed using reference TRBV25-1 and TRBJ2-2, is EADIYQTPRYLVIGTGKKITLECSQTMGHDKMYWYQQDPGMELHLIHYSYGVNSTEKGDLSSESTVSRIRTEHFPLTLESARPSHTSQYLCASSDRVDSNTGELFFGEGSRLTVL.

The chain uses TRBV7-2 and TRBJ2-1; 8 bases map to TRBD1. The CDR3 is 15 amino acids. Trimming removed 8 bases from V and 9 bases from J; junction bases left unmatched: 15. The germline gives CDR1 SGHTA, CDR2 FQGNSA. The CDR3 region has the DNA TGTGCCAGCGGCGGGGTGGGGACAGGAAGACTTGAGCAGTTCTTC. It is translated as CASGGVGTGRLEQFF.

This chain uses TRBV6-6 with TRBJ2-3; D remains unclear. CDR1 is MNHNY and CDR2 is SVGAGI in the germline V gene (reference sequence). The length of the CDR3 is 13 residues. The V and J ends lost 4 bases and 0 bases respectively, with 5 bases between them. Here the CDR3 DNA reads TGTGCCAGCAGTTCCTTTAGCACAGATACGCAGTATTTT. This encodes CASSSFSTDTQYF.

For this clone: Its ends do not fully match the called genes, so a read error is possible. This sequence joins TRBV27 and TRBJ2-1, with 7 positions matching TRBD2. From germline, CDR1 is MNHEY and CDR2 SMNVEV (reference sequence). This CDR3 has 14 amino acids. CDR3 coding DNA: TGTGCCGGCAGTGTCCGGGGGGACTACAATGAGCAGTTCTTC. This gives the protein CAGSVRGDYNEQFF.

This clone was found a few times. Distinct nucleotide sequences in the sample also encode this CDR3. The CDR3 is CASSPRDRVTDTQYF. In DNA form, the CDR3 reads TGTGCCAGCTCACCACGGGACAGGGTTACAGATACGCAGTATTTT. This sequence joins TRBV18 and TRBJ2-3; 9 bases agree with TRBD1. The germline CDR1 and CDR2 sequences are KGHSH and LQKENI. The CDR3 is made up of 15 amino acids. With 1 base clipped from V and 3 bases from J, the junction kept 2 bases outside the gene matches.

The chain has TRBV9 and TRBJ2-3; D might be TRBD1 (5 bases). Germline V gene lookup returns CDR1 SGDLS and CDR2 YYNGEE. Trimming shortened V by 0 bases and J by 4 bases, and 18 bases separated the two germline ends. The CDR3 totals 17 residues. In nucleotides, the CDR3 is TGTGCCAGCAGCGTAGGGCCCCAGGGCCAAGTTTCAGATACGCAGTATTTT. Protein sequence: CASSVGPQGQVSDTQYF.

This clone was seen a few times. V gene TRBV28 combines with J gene TRBJ1-2; possibly TRBD1 for D (5 bases). The CDR3 extends over 16 amino acids. V gave up 3 bases and J gave up 2 bases, with 16 bases separating them. The germline V gene encodes CDR1 MDHEN and CDR2 SYDVKM. The CDR3 here is CASSFPGGGFNYGYTF. Here the CDR3 DNA reads TGTGCCAGCAGTTTTCCTGGCGGGGGATTCAACTATGGCTACACCTTC.

J is TRBJ1-4 and V is TRBV7-9; a possible D gene is TRBD1 (6 bases). Trimming took 4 bases from V and 2 from J, leaving 11 bases between them. There are 15 residues in the CDR3. Per the germline V gene, CDR1 is SEHNR and CDR2 is FQNEAQ (reference sequence). DNA of the CDR3: TGTGCCAGCAGCTCACTAACAGGGACTAATGAAAAACTGTTTTTT. It encodes CASSSLTGTNEKLFF.

CDR3 region: CSVRSGAGKTQYF. The CDR3 DNA reads as TGCAGCGTGCGCTCAGGGGCAGGGAAGACCCAGTACTTC. The V call is TRBV29-1, the J call TRBJ2-5, with D possibly being TRBD1 (6 bases). Germline assignment: CDR1 SQVTM and CDR2 ANQGSEA. The CDR3 runs to 13 residues. Trimming took off 6 bases at V and 6 bases at J, with 17 bases between the two ends.